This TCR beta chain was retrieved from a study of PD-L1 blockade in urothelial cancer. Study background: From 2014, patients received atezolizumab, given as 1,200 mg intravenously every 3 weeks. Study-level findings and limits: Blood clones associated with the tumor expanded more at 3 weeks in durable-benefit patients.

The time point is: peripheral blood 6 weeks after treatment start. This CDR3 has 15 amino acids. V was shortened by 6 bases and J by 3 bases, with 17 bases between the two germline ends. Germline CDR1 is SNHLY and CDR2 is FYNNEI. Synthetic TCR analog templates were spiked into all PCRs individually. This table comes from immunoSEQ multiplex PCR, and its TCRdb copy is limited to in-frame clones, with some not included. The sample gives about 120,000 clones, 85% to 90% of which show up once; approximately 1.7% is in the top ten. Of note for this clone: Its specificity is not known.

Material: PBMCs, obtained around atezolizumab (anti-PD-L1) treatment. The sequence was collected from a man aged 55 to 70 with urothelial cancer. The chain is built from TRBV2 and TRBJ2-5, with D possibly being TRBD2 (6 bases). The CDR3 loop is CASSLPRGIEETQYF. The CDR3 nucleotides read TGTGCCAGCAGCCTCCCACGGGGGATCGAAGAGACCCAGTACTTC.